The sequence of this T cell receptor beta chain was determined in a study of post-analysis software for immune sequencing data. Carried by the TCR beta cDNA libraries were unique molecular identifiers. Each CDR3 protein is one row after TCRdb ran MiXCR on the PCR reads. The repertoire holds about 680,000 distinct CDR3 sequences, with around 64% as singletons. The sequencing input was blood. The sequence came from a girl aged 2-9 years with multiple sclerosis.

CDR3 DNA sequence: TGTGCCAGCAGTCCTCGGGGGGGCGGGCAGTTCTTC. Encoded protein: CASSPRGGGQFF. The chain joins TRBV7-2 to TRBJ2-1; 8 positions agree with TRBD2. V trimming: 6 bases; J trimming: 12 bases; junction bases outside the gene matches: 7. Germline loops: CDR1 SGHTA, CDR2 FQGNSA. This CDR3 spans 12 amino acids.